This entry is about one T cell receptor beta chain. Its antigen is still unknown. No much larger clonotype is one base removed from it; base qualities were not supplied. What the time point label conveys for this sample: before neoadjuvant nivolumab. Patients were newly diagnosed with stage II-IVA oral cavity squamous cell carcinoma and had received no prior systemic or radiation treatment. The cohort consisted of patients with HPV-negative, locally advanced oral cavity squamous cell carcinoma. Peripheral blood mononuclear cells were analyzed directly, without maintenance or expansion in culture. Samples came from a longitudinal correlative study of a single-arm phase II trial of neoadjuvant nivolumab in oral cavity squamous cell carcinoma. Genomic DNA-based TCRbeta sequencing was performed on subject-matched pre- and post-treatment PBMCs and tumors from three responders and three non-responders. Peripheral blood mononuclear cells were collected once before nivolumab treatment and again after treatment, at the time of surgery. Genomic DNA was isolated from PBMCs using the Maxwell RSC DNA from Cells kit.

CDR1 MGHRA and CDR2 YSYEKL were looked up in the germline V gene. V is shortened by 4 bases, J by 1 base, and the region joining them spans 17 bases. The CDR3 starts with the cysteine, ends with the phenylalanine, and has 17 residues. Kept here is only the CDR3 DNA, which spans 51 bases and is read in frame from base 1. This sample is part of a study of neoadjuvant anti-PD-1 for oral cavity cancer (dated by TCRdb to the early 2020s). Study-level background: Three to four biweekly doses of nivolumab at 3 mg/kg were mostly administered to patients before curative-intent surgical resection. Under RECIST 1.1, patients with complete response, partial response or stable disease were classed as responders, and patients with progression were classed as non-responders. A fourth nivolumab dose was given around day 43 to patients without progression, and definitive surgical resection was performed in those patients on days 50-56. There were roughly 11 patients in the parent correlative cohort, and the response rate was around 30%.

Results and caveats for the whole study, not just this receptor: A higher pretreatment blood Treg/Th17 ratio correlated with both higher pretreatment blood TCRbeta clonality and lower post-treatment tumor TCRbeta clonality. Only a few patients per response group were included in the TCR analyses, and the authors called for validation in larger cohorts. After neoadjuvant nivolumab, significantly higher T cell clonality (Gini index) was found within PBMCs in non-responders than in responders.

For deep sequencing, each PBMC sample was run in six replicates, with libraries mostly built from approximately 500 ng of input genomic DNA. The immunoSEQ hsTCRbeta kit was used to prepare TCRbeta libraries according to the manufacturer's instructions. Sequencing of the completed libraries took place using an Illumina NovaSeq 6000 S4 flow cell after they had been pooled to approximately 3 nM. The authors processed their data as follows. The immunoSEQ Analyzer handled quality control and preprocessing of the raw data. The analysis was limited to productive rearrangements, and each clonotype was defined by a unique CDR3 amino acid sequence. Repertoire clonality was estimated as the Gini-Simpson index, which was calculated using the R package tcR. Gini indices were compared with Student's t test, and associations with tumor size change were assessed by Pearson correlation. The immuneACCESS repertoire file appears here via TCRdb, limited to in-frame rearrangements. These files lack a portion of the clones; in checked studies, under half of the deficit traces to unresolved V genes, and the cause of the others is not known. That table furnishes V, J and clone size, whereas the DNA furnished D and trimming. Recorded for this sample are tens of thousands of clones; around 88% of them occurred a single time. Jointly, the top ten make up approximately 3% of the sample.

The sequence joins TRBV4-1 to TRBJ2-4; D gene: possibly TRBD1, on 6 matching bases. This TCR was sampled from a person aged 40 to 85 with oral cavity squamous cell carcinoma. Material: PBMCs, obtained before nivolumab (anti-PD-1) treatment. The DNA reads as follows: TGCGCCAGCAGCCTTGTAATAGCGAGGGGGGCCAAAAACATTCAGTACTTC. Translated, it gives CASSLVIARGAKNIQYF.